The clone carrying this T cell receptor (beta chain) was counted a single time. At one of its ends the junction is not consistent with the germline gene, which may arise from a read error. Germline V gene data show CDR1 as PRHDT and CDR2 as FYEKMQ (reference sequence). CDR3 size: 13 residues. The entry originates in a study of technical replicates of blood from a few donors. Clones were sequenced by immunoSEQ multiplex PCR, and TCRdb holds only the in-frame ones, with some missing. The data contain about 100,000 clones, about 94% of them singletons. The sequence was collected from a human donor in good health. Sequencing used T cells isolated from PBMCs. V gene TRBV13 combines with J gene TRBJ2-7; possibly TRBD1 for D (6 bases). CDR3 sequence (DNA): TGTGCCAGCAGCTTCAGGGACACTTTGATTTCTCGCTTC. This codes for CASSFRDTLISRF.